The 28 T cell receptor beta chains below were found in one sample sequenced in a study of cytomegalovirus exposure and HLA in healthy donors. The PCR had 60 Vbeta and 13 Jbeta primers. Some clones are missing from TCRdb's copy, which holds only in-frame ones; the method was immunoSEQ multiplex PCR. Among about 130,000 clones listed, 80% to 90% were seen once. Sequenced sample: PBMCs. The receptors stem from a man between 50 and 59 years old in good health and CMV-seronegative.

The chain is built from TRBV2 and TRBJ1-5; no definite D call. Germline V gene lookup returns CDR1 SNHLY and CDR2 FYNNEI. The CDR3 runs 14 residues. Trimming pared 5 bases from V and 6 bases from J, leaving 14 bases between. The CDR3 loop reads CASSTERSGQPQHF. DNA of the CDR3: TGTGCCAGCAGTACGGAAAGGAGCGGTCAGCCCCAGCATTTT. Drawing the rest from reference TRBV2 and TRBJ1-5, the complete variable domain is EPEVTQTPSHQVTQMGQEVILRCVPISNHLYFYWYRQILGQKVEFLVSFYNNEISEKSEIFDDQFSVERPDGSNFTLKIRSTKLEDSAMYFCASSTERSGQPQHFGDGTRLSIL.

V and J are TRBV6-6 and TRBJ2-7; D is possibly TRBD1 (6 bases). The V gene's germline CDR1 is MNHNY and CDR2 SVGAGI (reference sequence). CDR3 size: 16 residues. The V and J ends lost 7 bases and 2 bases respectively, with 21 bases between them. The CDR3 DNA is TGTGCCAGCACTGTTCTCTGGACAGTTTCACCCTACGAGCAGTACTTC. Translated, it gives CASTVLWTVSPYEQYF.

The rearrangement joins TRBV6-5 to TRBJ1-2; D is perhaps TRBD1 (6 bases). CDR3 length: 13 amino acids. From germline, CDR1 is MNHEY and CDR2 SVGAGI. The germline V and J ends were trimmed by 6 bases and 4 bases, with 12 bases remaining between them. The CDR3 coding sequence is TGTGCCAGCAGACAGGGACCCAGCTATGGCTACACCTTC. Protein: CASRQGPSYGYTF.

This chain joins TRBV9 and TRBJ1-5; 7 nucleotides agree with TRBD1. Germline loops: CDR1 SGDLS, CDR2 YYNGEE. Germline trimming cut 0 bases from V and 2 bases from J; bases unmatched to any gene: 2. This CDR3 spans 15 amino acids. CDR3 coding DNA: TGTGCCAGCAGCGTAGGACAGGGTGGCAATCAGCCCCAGCATTTT. This codes for CASSVGQGGNQPQHF.

The rearrangement joins TRBV4-3 to TRBJ2-1; D is undetermined. The CDR3 has 15 amino acids. The germline V gene encodes CDR1 LGHNA and CDR2 YSLEER. Trimming cost V 0 bases and J 4 bases, with 10 bases left between them. The CDR3 DNA follows: TGCGCCAGCAGCCAAGATCTGGGCCTTTACAATGAGCAGTTCTTC. Translation: CASSQDLGLYNEQFF.

The chain employs TRBV18 and TRBJ2-3; 8 bases agree with TRBD2. V lost 2 bases, J lost 11 bases, and 9 bases stayed unmatched. Germline CDR1 and CDR2: KGHSH and LQKENI. The length of the CDR3 is 14 residues. This chain's CDR3 is CASSPSRGGQGQYF. CDR3 DNA: TGTGCCAGCTCACCAAGTCGGGGGGGGCAAGGGCAGTATTTT.

The chain is built from TRBV4-2 and TRBJ1-1, with D unclear. The CDR3 contains 15 residues. Germline lookup yields CDR1 LGHNA and CDR2 YNFKEQ. V lost 0 bases to trimming and J lost 4 bases, with 12 bases between them. CDR3 DNA: TGTGCCAGCAGCCAAGATCTGGAGGTCCGCACTGAAGCTTTCTTT. Amino acids: CASSQDLEVRTEAFF.

This chain links TRBV6-6 with TRBJ2-7; TRBD2 agrees at 8 bases. This CDR3 has 14 residues. V trimming: 6 bases; J trimming: 0 bases; junction bases outside the gene matches: 4. The germline V gene encodes CDR1 MNHNY and CDR2 SVGAGI (reference sequence). The CDR3 region is CASSGGGPSYEQYF. In DNA form, the CDR3 reads TGTGCCAGCAGCGGGGGGGGGCCCTCCTACGAGCAGTACTTC.

The chain recombines TRBV18 with TRBJ2-1, with TRBD2 as a possible D gene (6 bases). CDR3 length: 13 residues. V lost 0 bases and J lost 6, with 6 bases in between. Germline CDR1 KGHSH, CDR2 LQKENI. The CDR3 DNA follows: TGTGCCAGCTCACCACCGGGGGGCAATGAGCAGTTCTTC. Amino acids: CASSPPGGNEQFF.

This CDR3 is CASSSGQNMNTEAFF. The CDR3 nucleotides read TGTGCCAGCAGCTCGGGACAGAACATGAACACTGAAGCTTTCTTT. This chain uses TRBV5-4 with TRBJ1-1; 7 bases align to TRBD1. V trimming: 3 bases; J trimming: 0 bases; junction bases outside the gene matches: 5. CDR1 is SGHNT, CDR2 YYREEE, per germline (reference sequence). The CDR3 runs to 15 residues.

The chain has TRBV10-3 and TRBJ1-5, with no clear D. In germline, CDR1 is ENHRY, CDR2 SYGVKD. V lost 7 bases to trimming and J lost 2 bases, with 6 bases between them. The CDR3 length is 12 residues. CDR3 in DNA: TGTGCCATCAAGGAGGGCAATCAGCCCCAGCATTTT. Translating it yields CAIKEGNQPQHF.

The chain combines TRBV4-1 with TRBJ2-7, with 9 bases identical to TRBD1. This CDR3 has 15 residues. CDR1 is MGHRA and CDR2 is YSYEKL in the germline V gene. Germline trimming cut 3 bases from V and 2 bases from J; bases unmatched to any gene: 5. CDR3 loop: CASSHQRQGAYEQYF. The CDR3 nucleotides read TGCGCCAGCAGCCACCAAAGACAGGGGGCCTACGAGCAGTACTTC.

V and J are TRBV6-5 and TRBJ2-1, with TRBD1 matching 10 bases. This CDR3 has 15 amino acids. The J segment lost 3 bases and the V segment lost 6 bases, leaving 5 bases of the junction unmatched. The germline CDR1 and CDR2 sequences are MNHEY and SVGAGI. The CDR3 region has the DNA TGTGCCAGCAGAGCGACAGGGGGCCTCTACAATGAGCAGTTCTTC. Protein sequence: CASRATGGLYNEQFF.

This rearrangement joins TRBV2 to TRBJ2-7; TRBD1 matches at 7 bases. This CDR3 is 12 amino acids long. The germline V gene has CDR1 SNHLY and CDR2 FYNNEI. V lost 8 bases to trimming and J lost 2 bases; unmatched junction nucleotides: 3. The CDR3 reads CASGQDAYEQYF. In nucleotides, the CDR3 is TGTGCCAGCGGACAGGACGCCTACGAGCAGTACTTC.

This clone was observed once. J is TRBJ1-1 and V is TRBV14, with D perhaps matching TRBD1 (6 bases). V lost 1 base to trimming and J lost 0 bases, with 12 bases between them. The CDR3 consists of 16 residues. Germline CDR1 SGHDN, CDR2 FVKESK. The CDR3 sequence: CASSQGYRAVNTEAFF. The CDR3 region has the DNA TGTGCCAGCAGCCAAGGATACAGGGCTGTGAACACTGAAGCTTTCTTT.

The chain couples TRBV5-6 to TRBJ1-2, with 10 nucleotides matching TRBD1. The CDR3 contains 14 residues. Trimming removed 5 bases from V and 6 bases from J; junction bases left unmatched: 7. Germline values: CDR1 SGHDT, CDR2 YYEEEE. The CDR3 reads CASRDRGRFNGYTF. CDR3 sequence (DNA): TGTGCCAGCAGAGACAGGGGGCGCTTTAATGGCTACACCTTC.

The V call is TRBV7-8, the J call TRBJ1-1, with D tentatively TRBD1 (6 bases). CDR3 length equals 15 residues. Trimming left V 7 bases short and J 8 bases short, with 23 bases between. Looked up from germline, CDR1 is SGHVS and CDR2 is FQNEAQ. The CDR3 region has the DNA TGTGCCAGCATAACCCGCCGGGACACAAGAATGGAAGCTTTCTTT. Translated, it gives CASITRRDTRMEAFF.

The chain combines TRBV7-6 with TRBJ2-1, with TRBD1 matching over 9 bases. Germline V lookup: CDR1 SGHVS, CDR2 FNYEAQ. The CDR3 covers 16 residues. The V and J ends lost 0 bases and 8 bases, in that order; junction bases with no gene match: 8. CDR3: CASSLALGTGIHEQFF. CDR3 nucleotides: TGTGCCAGCAGCTTAGCGCTAGGGACAGGGATACATGAGCAGTTCTTC.

The rearrangement links TRBV6-5 to TRBJ1-2; 7 nucleotides line up with TRBD1. The CDR3 is 15 amino acids. The germline CDR1 and CDR2 sequences are MNHEY and SVGAGI. V shed 0 bases and J 6 bases; nucleotides not matched to a gene: 7. The CDR3 protein is CASSYSPGTADGYTF. The CDR3 bases are TGTGCCAGCAGTTACTCACCCGGGACAGCAGATGGCTACACCTTC.

This rearrangement joins TRBV5-4 to TRBJ2-1, with TRBD2 matching over 9 bases. Trimming at V came to 2 bases and at J to 0 bases, leaving 6 bases not matched to a gene. The CDR3 runs to 17 residues. CDR1 SGHNT and CDR2 YYREEE come from the germline V gene (reference sequence). CDR3 nucleotide sequence: TGTGCCAGCAGCTTTGGCGGGGGGGGAATCTCCTACAATGAGCAGTTCTTC. It codes for CASSFGGGGISYNEQFF.

There are a few counts of this clone. This chain uses TRBV27 with TRBJ1-2, with 10 bases aligning to TRBD1. The germline gives CDR1 MNHEY, CDR2 SMNVEV (reference sequence). The CDR3 extends over 15 amino acids. Trimming cost V 2 bases and J 4 bases; bases outside gene matches: 4. DNA of the CDR3: TGTGCCAGCAGTTTAGGCAGACAGGGGGCCTATGGCTACACCTTC. It specifies CASSLGRQGAYGYTF.

CDR3 nucleotides: TGTGCCAGCAGCTTCATTACAGGCGGGGTCGGGGAGCTGTTTTTT. This sequence encodes CASSFITGGVGELFF. The chain is built from TRBV5-6 and TRBJ2-2; possible D gene TRBD2, 6 bases. V lost 2 bases and J 7 bases, leaving 15 bases between the germline ends. Germline CDR1 and CDR2: SGHDT and YYEEEE. This CDR3 has 15 residues.

In its sample, this clone was seen a few times. DNA of the CDR3: TGTGCCAGTAGTAGAGGGGGCCTTTATGAAAAACTGTTTTTT. This encodes CASSRGGLYEKLFF. The chain carries TRBV19 and TRBJ1-4; 7 bases fit TRBD1. CDR3 length equals 14 residues. The ends lost 4 bases at V and 6 bases at J; junction bases unmatched: 5. The germline V gene has CDR1 LNHDA and CDR2 SQIVND (reference sequence).

CDR3 protein: CASSQVPSGGRYEQYF. For the CDR3, the DNA is TGCGCCAGCAGCCAAGTCCCTAGCGGGGGCCGCTACGAGCAGTACTTC. The gene calls are TRBV4-3 and TRBJ2-7, with 10 positions matching TRBD2. V dropped 1 base and J dropped 3; count of bases not matched to a gene: 6. This CDR3 region has 16 residues. Germline V gives CDR1 LGHNA, CDR2 YSLEER.

The chain has TRBV5-1 and TRBJ2-1, with 10 nucleotides matching TRBD2. CDR1 SGHRS and CDR2 YFSETQ come from the germline V gene. The CDR3 length is 16 residues. Trimming removed 3 bases from V and 14 bases from J; junction bases left unmatched: 17. CDR3: CASSSGLSQAGGLEFF. CDR3 nucleotide sequence: TGCGCCAGCAGCTCAGGCCTCTCCCAAGCGGGGGGGTTGGAGTTCTTC.

The chain uses TRBV5-6 and TRBJ1-3, with D perhaps matching TRBD1 (6 bases). The CDR3 has 14 amino acids. Germline CDR1 is SGHDT and CDR2 is YYEEEE. Trimming took 7 bases from V and 8 from J, leaving 19 bases between them. CDR3 region: CASYAWGRIHTIYF. In nucleotides, the CDR3 is TGTGCCAGCTATGCCTGGGGGCGAATCCACACCATATATTTT.

The count of this clone is one. This chain links TRBV11-2 with TRBJ1-1; 10 nucleotides align to TRBD1. The junction had 11 bases not matched to a gene; V was cut back by 5 bases and J by 5 bases. The CDR3 extends over 16 amino acids. CDR1 SGHAT and CDR2 FQNNGV come from the germline V gene. CDR3 nucleotide sequence: TGTGCCAGCAGCGAACTGGGACAGGGGAGTTGGACTGAAGCTTTCTTT. Translation: CASSELGQGSWTEAFF.

The genes are TRBV2 and TRBJ2-1; tentative D call: TRBD1 (6 bases). The CDR3 has 13 amino acids. CDR1 and CDR2 (germline): SNHLY, FYNNEI. V lost 11 bases to trimming and J lost 5 bases, with 16 bases between them. The CDR3 DNA reads TGTGCCGGGGGCAGCCGGGGAAACAATGAGCAGTTCTTC. It yields the protein CAGGSRGNNEQFF. The complete variable domain, with remaining parts taken from reference TRBV2 and TRBJ2-1, reads EPEVTQTPSHQVTQMGQEVILRCVPISNHLYFYWYRQILGQKVEFLVSFYNNEISEKSEIFDDQFSVERPDGSNFTLKIRSTKLEDSAMYFCAGGSRGNNEQFFGPGTRLTVL.